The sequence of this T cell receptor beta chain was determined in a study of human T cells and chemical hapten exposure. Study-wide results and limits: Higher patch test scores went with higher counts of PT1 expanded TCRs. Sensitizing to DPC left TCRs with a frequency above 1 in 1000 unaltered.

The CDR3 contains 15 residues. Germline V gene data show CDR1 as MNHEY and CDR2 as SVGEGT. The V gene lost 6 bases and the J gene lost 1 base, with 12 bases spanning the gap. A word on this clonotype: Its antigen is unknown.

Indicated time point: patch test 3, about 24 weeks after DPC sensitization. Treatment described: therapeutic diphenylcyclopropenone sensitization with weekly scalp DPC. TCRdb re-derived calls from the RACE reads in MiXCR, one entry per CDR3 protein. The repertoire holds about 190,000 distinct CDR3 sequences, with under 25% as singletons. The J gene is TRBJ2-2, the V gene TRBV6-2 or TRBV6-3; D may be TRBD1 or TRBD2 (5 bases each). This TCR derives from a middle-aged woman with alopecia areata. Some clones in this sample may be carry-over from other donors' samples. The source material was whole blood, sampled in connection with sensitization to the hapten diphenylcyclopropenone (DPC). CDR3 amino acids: CASSPARGNTGELFF. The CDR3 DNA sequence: TGTGCCAGCAGCCCCGCGAGGGGGAACACCGGGGAGCTGTTTTTT.